These T cell receptor beta chains were read from a single sample in a study of blood T cells in healthy people across ages. TCRdb independently ran MiXCR on the 5' RACE reads; one entry per CDR3 protein. The table lists approximately 810,000 distinct CDR3 sequences, under 30% of them singletons, with roughly 17% in the top ten. The specimen sequenced was blood. The receptors stem from a woman of 80 years or more in good health. Both conserved end residues are part of each CDR3. Each record gives: V gene, J gene, D gene, clone size, CDR3 protein, CDR3 DNA. D genes are given only for firm matches. Size is omitted from some rows. Given values are once, few, many or a class for expanded clones.

TRBV4-3,TRBJ1-2,TRBD1,many,CASSQGLDRDSGYTF,TGCGCCAGCAGCCAGGGGCTCGACAGGGATAGCGGCTACACCTTC
TRBV27,TRBJ1-6,TRBD1,few,CASSLLWLQGAKSPLHF,TGTGCCAGCAGTTTATTATGGTTGCAGGGGGCAAAATCACCCCTCCACTTT
TRBV29-1,TRBJ2-7,-,-,CSVEDVDSYEQYF,TGCAGCGTTGAAGATGTGGACTCCTACGAGCAGTACTTC
TRBV3-1,TRBJ1-6,-,-,CASSQGEGSPLHF,TGTGCCAGCAGCCAAGGAGAGGGTTCACCCCTCCACTTT
TRBV11-3,TRBJ1-2,-,few,CASSSGQIVAGYTF,TGTGCCAGCAGCTCCGGCCAAATTGTGGCTGGCTACACCTTC
TRBV20-1,TRBJ2-1,TRBD2,-,CSAPLGLAGDEQFF,TGCAGTGCTCCATTAGGACTAGCGGGGGATGAGCAGTTCTTC
TRBV7-2,TRBJ2-5,TRBD2,many,CASSSGGHPAETQYF,TGTGCCAGCAGCTCGGGAGGGCACCCCGCGGAGACCCAGTACTTC
TRBV20-1,TRBJ2-1,TRBD2,many,CSARDLKRGGPSEQFF,TGCAGTGCTAGAGATCTCAAGCGGGGGGGCCCGAGTGAGCAGTTCTTC
TRBV20-1,TRBJ1-3,-,-,CSAREGTHSGYTIYF,TGCAGTGCTAGAGAGGGGACCCACTCTGGATACACCATATATTTT
TRBV3-1,TRBJ2-3,TRBD1,-,CTSSQGQATDTQYF,TGTACCAGCAGCCAAGGACAGGCCACAGATACGCAGTATTTT
TRBV28,TRBJ1-5,TRBD1,-,CASSRTGSINQPQHF,TGTGCCAGCAGTCGGACAGGGTCCATCAATCAGCCCCAGCATTTT
TRBV12-3/TRBV12-4,TRBJ2-7,TRBD2,many,CASSPYVPRTSGGAPLGEQYF,TGTGCCAGCAGCCCTTACGTCCCCCGGACTAGCGGGGGGGCTCCTTTGGGGGAGCAGTACTTC
TRBV20-1,TRBJ1-1,TRBD1,many,CSARDQRGQGNTEAFF,TGCAGTGCTAGAGATCAAAGGGGACAGGGTAACACTGAAGCTTTCTTT
TRBV13,TRBJ2-1,TRBD1,-,CASSPSGQVGGEQFF,TGTGCCAGCAGCCCTTCGGGACAGGTAGGTGGTGAGCAGTTCTTC
TRBV2,TRBJ2-5,-,-,CASSDEHSQETQYF,TGTGCCAGCAGTGACGAACACAGTCAAGAGACCCAGTACTTC
TRBV7-6,TRBJ2-3,TRBD2,-,CASSALAGFTDTQYF,TGTGCCAGCAGCGCTCTAGCGGGGTTCACAGATACGCAGTATTTT
TRBV28,TRBJ1-2,TRBD1,-,CASTSGDRVGGYTF,TGTGCCAGCACCTCGGGTGACAGGGTAGGTGGCTACACCTTC
TRBV6-5,TRBJ1-1,-,many,CASSYSLRGTTVAEAFF,TGTGCCAGCAGTTACTCGTTAAGAGGGACTACGGTCGCTGAAGCTTTCTTT
TRBV9,TRBJ2-3,TRBD2,few,CASSVKASGGTSTDTQYF,TGTGCCAGCAGCGTTAAGGCTAGCGGGGGGACTAGCACAGATACGCAGTATTTT
TRBV19,TRBJ1-4,-,-,CASSKPGTRNEKLFF,TGTGCCAGTAGTAAACCGGGGACACGGAATGAAAAACTGTTTTTT
TRBV29-1,TRBJ1-1,-,few,CSGLKGYTEAFF,TGCAGCGGTCTCAAGGGGTACACTGAAGCTTTCTTT
TRBV19,TRBJ2-1,TRBD2,once,CASSGSGTRYNEQFF,TGTGCCAGTAGTGGATCCGGGACTAGGTACAATGAGCAGTTCTTC
TRBV27,TRBJ1-1,TRBD1,-,CASSFRGVGTEAFF,TGTGCCAGCAGTTTCAGGGGGGTGGGGACTGAAGCTTTCTTT
TRBV12-3/TRBV12-4,TRBJ2-7,-,-,CASSLSSGRYNEQYF,TGTGCCAGCAGTTTATCGTCTGGCCGCTACAATGAGCAGTACTTC
TRBV10-3,TRBJ2-1,TRBD1,-,CAISEYRGHEQFF,TGTGCCATCAGTGAGTACAGGGGACATGAGCAGTTCTTC
TRBV7-2,TRBJ2-5,-,-,CASSLGPGTQYF,TGTGCCAGCAGCTTAGGGCCAGGGACCCAGTACTTC
TRBV20-1,TRBJ2-7,TRBD2,-,CSARDSGLYEQYF,TGCAGTGCCCGGGATAGCGGGCTCTACGAGCAGTACTTC
TRBV28,TRBJ2-4,-,-,CASRSTNIQYF,TGTGCCAGCAGGAGTACAAACATTCAGTACTTC
TRBV7-2,TRBJ1-2,-,many,CASSGYREDRYGYTF,TGTGCCAGCAGCGGATACAGGGAGGATCGGTATGGCTACACCTTC
TRBV4-3,TRBJ1-2,-,few,CASSQAQGLRGYTF,TGCGCCAGCAGCCAAGCCCAGGGACTTAGGGGCTACACCTTC
TRBV11-3,TRBJ2-6,-,few,CASSPGPGSGANVLTF,TGTGCCAGCAGCCCCGGACCGGGGTCTGGGGCCAACGTCCTGACTTTC
TRBV20-1,TRBJ2-7,-,many,CSPKEYEQYF,TGCAGTCCGAAGGAGTACGAGCAGTACTTC
TRBV27,TRBJ2-1,TRBD2,many,CASRTTSGGWTEQFF,TGTGCCAGCAGAACCACTAGCGGGGGGTGGACTGAGCAGTTCTTC
TRBV12-3/TRBV12-4,TRBJ2-1,-,few,CASSLAVARETQFF,TGTGCCAGCAGTTTAGCCGTAGCCCGGGAGACCCAGTTCTTC
TRBV20-1,TRBJ2-3,-,-,CSARGSSRDSDTQYF,TGCAGTGCTAGAGGGTCCAGCAGGGATTCAGATACGCAGTATTTT
TRBV28,TRBJ1-4,TRBD1,few,CASSRTGAPKNEKLFF,TGTGCCAGCAGTCGGACAGGGGCGCCGAAAAATGAAAAACTGTTTTTT
TRBV19,TRBJ2-7,-,few,CVKSGYEQYF,TGTGTCAAATCCGGCTACGAGCAGTACTTC
TRBV12-3/TRBV12-4,TRBJ1-2,-,-,CASTPDRTYGYTF,TGTGCCAGCACCCCCGACAGGACCTATGGCTACACCTTC
TRBV10-2,TRBJ2-5,-,many,CASRSRVTQETQYF,TGCGCCAGCAGAAGCCGGGTTACCCAAGAGACCCAGTACTTC
TRBV12-3/TRBV12-4,TRBJ2-2,TRBD2,-,CASRGTSGVTGKLFF,TGTGCCAGCAGGGGGACTAGCGGGGTCACCGGGAAGCTGTTTTTT
TRBV6-2/TRBV6-3,TRBJ2-1,-,many,CASRPGPYNEQFF,TGTGCCAGCAGGCCGGGGCCTTACAATGAGCAGTTCTTC
TRBV7-2,TRBJ1-6,TRBD1,many,CASSRTGTGVNSPLHF,TGTGCCAGCAGCCGAACAGGGACAGGGGTAAATTCACCCCTCCACTTT
TRBV20-1,TRBJ2-5,-,many,CSASNKGRGYQETQYF,TGCAGTGCTAGCAATAAGGGCAGGGGCTACCAAGAGACCCAGTACTTC
TRBV3-1,TRBJ2-4,-,many,CASSQHGQSLAKNIQYF,TGTGCCAGCAGCCAACACGGACAGTCTCTAGCCAAAAACATTCAGTACTTC
TRBV29-1,TRBJ2-1,-,many,CSVASRPGTYNEQFF,TGCAGCGTTGCCTCCCGGCCAGGCACTTACAATGAGCAGTTCTTC
TRBV12-3/TRBV12-4,TRBJ1-1,TRBD1,many,CASSPGQGEAFF,TGTGCCAGCAGTCCCGGACAGGGTGAGGCTTTCTTT
TRBV6-5,TRBJ1-3,-,few,CASSRTGPETGNTIYF,TGTGCCAGCAGTAGAACGGGGCCCGAGACTGGAAACACCATATATTTT
TRBV12-3/TRBV12-4,TRBJ2-3,-,few,CADSLGARADTQYF,TGTGCAGATAGCCTAGGGGCAAGAGCAGATACGCAGTATTTT